What follows describes a single T cell receptor beta chain. Its recognized antigen is unknown. There are no base qualities to consult, and no much larger clone falls within one base. The data are from a study of regulatory T cells in long-lasting Graves disease (dated by TCRdb to about 2021). About the investigation overall: Antithyroid drugs had been taken for less than 3 months by newly diagnosed Graves' disease patients. TCR sequencing covered 13 persistent and approximately 20 newly diagnosed Graves' disease patients, some 35 samples in total. The study was conducted in China and was registered as a clinical trial. Peripheral blood TCR sequencing and RNA sequencing compared persistent Graves' disease patients with newly diagnosed Graves' disease patients. Study-wide findings and limitations: Compared with newly diagnosed patients, persistent Graves' disease patients had lower TCR Shannon entropy and fewer highly expanded clones, which suggests clonal expansion. Persistent patients shared more public clonotypes among themselves (around 3,000) than newly diagnosed patients did (more than 850). Only peripheral blood was studied, because thyroid tissue, the primary lesion, was inaccessible. Sequencing and analysis were restricted to the TCR beta chain. As a limitation, the authors acknowledged that the small sample size may reduce accuracy. Preferential use of TRBV28, TRBJ1-2 and TRBJ2-5 was observed in persistent disease, whereas TRBV20-1 and TRBJ2-1 were favored in newly diagnosed disease.

The CDR3 numbers 12 residues from cysteine through phenylalanine. Only CDR3 DNA remains: 36 bases, in frame from the first base. A distance of 8 bases separates the germline ends of V and J, which lose 9 bases and 0 bases respectively. CDR1 is given as LNHDA and CDR2 as SQIVND, both from the germline V gene (reference sequence). Receptors were amplified or captured by multiplex PCR. The sequencer listed for this sample is Illumina HiSeq 4000. CDR3 regions were amplified by Arm-PCR with iRepertoire HTBI primers to construct TCR beta libraries. Before sequencing, the PCR products went through gel purification. Concerning the study's data processing: Across samples, 62 TRBV and 12 to 15 TRBJ segments were identified and used for gene usage analysis of CDR3 amino acid clonotypes. COPE and FqMerger were used to merge filtered high-quality paired reads into contigs. BLAST was used to align contigs to IMGT TRBV, TRBD and TRBJ reference genes, and CDR3 was defined according to IMGT. Any clonotype with a frequency above 0.1% was classified as a highly expanded clone. Shannon entropy served as the measure of repertoire diversity, while the Gini coefficient captured V-J evenness. Public clonotypes were defined as clonotypes shared by more than one individual. TCRdb took the public reads, trimmed them with fastp at Q25, ran MiXCR for clone calling and kept in-frame beta chains. Entries that share a CDR3 protein sequence are merged under the most common genes and DNA. These V and J calls derive from TCRdb rather than the authors' analysis. The table for this sample lists 450,000 to 700,000 distinct CDR3 sequences; 13% of them were counted only once. The top ten clones comprise roughly a tenth of the sample.

Taken with the paper, the label for time point translates to: newly diagnosed GD, antithyroid drugs for less than 3 months. For both TCR sequencing and RNA sequencing, RNA was extracted from PBMCs using TRIzol. The diagnosis of Graves' disease followed American Thyroid Association guidelines. The patients came from an endocrinology department in Xi'an, China. Each patient gave about 10 milliliters of peripheral blood, collected in an EDTA anticoagulant tube. Ficoll Paque Plus density gradient separation was used to isolate PBMCs, and no further T cell sorting was performed. An Agilent 2100 Bioanalyzer and agarose gel were used to check RNA quality, while a NanoDrop 2000 measured RNA concentration. These data were likewise used in another study, on T cells in Graves' hyperthyroidism and ophthalmopathy. As the second paper documents: Stable Graves' hyperthyroidism was defined as no progression to ophthalmopathy during 18 months of follow-up. Hyperthyroidism patients were newly diagnosed, with disease duration under 2 months, and aged 18 to 65 years. Patients with uncontrolled infections, other autoimmune diseases, pregnancy or lactation were excluded. Clinical symptoms, serum thyroxine and TRAb, thyroid ultrasound, and orbital computed tomography formed the basis for the diagnoses. The TCR CDR3 was subjected to a first round of RT-PCR using the HTBI primer set and the Qiagen OneStep RT-PCR kit. Most expanded thyroid clonotypes (frequency above 0.001) were also detected in blood, a finding suggesting that blood repertoires may reflect thyroid immune responses. A 13 V-J signature model separated ophthalmopathy from stable hyperthyroidism, with roughly 88% sensitivity and 81% to 82% specificity in cross-validation and 80%/75% in testing. In validation, the model predicted progression to ophthalmopathy a median of roughly 6.1 months before onset, with 65% to 71% sensitivity and 72.22% specificity. TCR V-J signatures able to tell the groups apart were searched for in a discovery cohort of 100 patients, of whom approximately 40 had Graves' ophthalmopathy and around 57 had stable Graves' hyperthyroidism. Prospective prediction of ophthalmopathy was tested in an independent validation cohort consisting of 18 to 20 hyperthyroidism patients and around 16 patients who later progressed to ophthalmopathy. The 95 to 100 discovery patients were randomly divided into training and test sets at a 7:3 ratio. Thyroid tissue and blood T-cell repertoires from about six Graves' hyperthyroidism patients were also compared in the study. After blood sampling, hyperthyroidism patients were treated with methimazole at a starting dose of 30 mg daily, and ophthalmopathy patients were treated with high-dose intravenous methylprednisolone. Libraries were constructed in a second round of multiplex PCR, after which size selection and purification were performed. Libraries were sequenced paired-end with 100 bp reads on an Illumina HiSeq2000. SOAPnuke was used to process the raw data, removing reads that contained adapters or uncalled bases, had a mean Phred below 15, or lacked an exact match to the constant primer or identifier. High-quality paired reads were merged with COPE v1.2.5, and unique nucleotide sequences were defined as clonotypes. MiTCR v1.1 was used to align the clonotypes against IMGT TRBV, TRBD and TRBJ reference segments. The analysis included only V-J combinations with a frequency above 0.0001, which together covered roughly 99% of the repertoires. The TCS score was defined as F50 (clonal expansion) divided by E x V (chaos), with BLOSUM62-based TCRdist calculated between CDR3 peptides within each V-J. Welch's t-statistics and random forest reduced approximately 520 V-J features to about 12, which were used in a naive Bayes classifier (R e1071). No statistical method was used to set the sample size in advance, and investigators knew the group allocation. According to the paper, TCR Vbeta CDR3 sequencing was carried out on 135 peripheral blood samples, which came from approximately 43 ophthalmopathy, approximately 78 hyperthyroidism and some 17 progressor patients.

The sequencing used peripheral blood mononuclear cells (PBMCs), collected at new diagnosis, from a patient treated with antithyroid drugs. This chain is built from TRBV19 and TRBJ2-5, with a weak D call of TRBD1 (5 bases match). This sequence originates from a man aged 25-45 years with Graves disease. Donor details come from another sample of the same person, matched by shared clones. The DNA sequence is as follows: TGTGCCAGCCAGGACAACCAAGAGACCCAGTACTTC. Its product reads: CASQDNQETQYF.